The rows below give T cell receptor beta chains drawn from one sample of a study of blood T cell repertoires in COVID-19. TCRdb keeps only in-frame clones here, not all; method: immunoSEQ multiplex PCR. The sample records approximately 480,000 clones, roughly 87% being singletons. The sequenced material came from PBMCs or T cells enriched from blood (not recorded which). The receptors shown here come from a woman under 30 who had recovered from COVID-19. CDR3s leave out the opening cysteine and the closing phenylalanine or tryptophan. The D gene is left open where the match is weak.

CDR3aa | d_gene | v_gene
ASTTGQDSSEQY | TRBD1 | TRBV6-5
ASSQDAFSGEAF | . | TRBV19
ASGLRGNAEAF | . | TRBV12-5
ASSHPPGTGEGNQPQH | TRBD1 | TRBV18
ASRRTVSGNTIY | . | TRBV6-5
ASSQEGSHPRGTYGYT | . | TRBV3-1/TRBV3-2
ASSPRTGWTGELF | TRBD1 | TRBV7-9
ASSSTGRDEQF | . | TRBV19
ASGSDRAYPGELF | TRBD1 | TRBV28
ASSPGGGGTGELF | TRBD2 | TRBV7-3
AWSAPGVLTDTQY | . | TRBV30
ASSLAGQGGETQY | TRBD1 | TRBV28
ATSRDLTGSHSNTEAF | TRBD1 | TRBV15
ASSQDGWGANTGELF | . | TRBV3-1/TRBV3-2
ASSPTGGTDTQY | . | TRBV28
ASGRARTDNEKLF | . | TRBV19
ASSRGGQETQY | TRBD2 | TRBV2
ASSVLFPGQIPTAMETQY | TRBD1 | TRBV27
ASSVGTGGDPGELF | TRBD1 | TRBV9
ASSESSGLDTQY | . | TRBV7-2
ASSGEGGDTEAF | . | TRBV5-1
ASSLGAGAQKGTQY | . | TRBV5-1
ASSDDTPGLANEQF | TRBD2 | TRBV5-4
ASSSLGADNQPQH | . | TRBV27
ASSYRVGGTEQF | TRBD2 | TRBV6-5
ASSQGRETEAF | . | TRBV11-3
ASSSRGSPLH | . | TRBV18
ATTPTRGRYEQY | TRBD2 | TRBV6-5
ASSLGGGPNQPQH | . | TRBV5-5
ASSSRGNQPQH | . | TRBV11-2
ASSKQGMYEKLF | TRBD1 | TRBV7-2
ARSPRGQPYSGNTIY | . | TRBV7-5